These T cell receptor beta chains were read from a single sample in a study of Graves' ophthalmopathy and Graves' hyperthyroidism. One entry per CDR3 protein, called by TCRdb with MiXCR from the multiplex PCR reads. The data hold 600,000 to 700,000 distinct CDR3 sequences, with over 40% observed a single time. Material for sequencing was peripheral blood. These receptors all come from an adult man with Graves' ophthalmopathy. The CDR3 runs from the conserved cysteine through the conserved F or W. A D gene is named only where the DNA matches it firmly. Only part of the rows carry a size: once, few, many, or a class if the clone is expanded.

abundance | j_gene | v_gene | d_gene | CDR3aa | CDR3nt
few | TRBJ2-7 | TRBV6-6 | TRBD2 | CASSYLASGESYEQYF | TGTGCCAGCAGTTACTTGGCTAGCGGGGAATCCTACGAGCAGTACTTC
- | TRBJ1-6 | TRBV9 | TRBD1 | CASSRRTGVSNSPLHF | TGTGCCAGCAGCCGCAGGACAGGGGTGAGTAATTCACCCCTCCACTTT
many | TRBJ2-7 | TRBV7-6 | TRBD1 | CASSPDRDGSYEQYF | TGTGCCAGCAGCCCCGACAGGGACGGGTCCTACGAGCAGTACTTC
- | TRBJ2-5 | TRBV6-5 | - | CASSDSSQPQYF | TGTGCCAGCAGTGACTCAAGTCAGCCCCAGTACTTC
many | TRBJ1-1 | TRBV12-3/TRBV12-4 | - | CASSFAGLNTEAFF | TGTGCCAGCAGTTTCGCAGGGCTGAACACTGAAGCTTTCTTT
few | TRBJ1-2 | TRBV30 | - | CAWSGTYGYTF | TGTGCCTGGAGTGGGACGTATGGCTACACCTTC
- | TRBJ2-7 | TRBV20-1 | TRBD1 | CSARERRTGGWDEQYF | TGCAGTGCTAGGGAAAGACGGACAGGGGGATGGGACGAGCAGTACTTC
- | TRBJ2-7 | TRBV2 | - | CASSALESELYF | TGTGCCAGCAGTGCCCTAGAGTCCGAGCTGTACTTC
- | TRBJ1-5 | TRBV19 | - | CASRRGVSNQPAPCSSCWHF | TGTGCCAGTAGACGGGGCGTCAGCAATCAGCCCGCCCCCTGTTCAAGCTGCTGGCATTTT
- | TRBJ1-5 | TRBV10-3 | - | CAISVAVGFSNQPQHF | TGTGCCATCAGCGTTGCTGTAGGGTTTAGCAATCAGCCCCAGCATTTT
many | TRBJ2-7 | TRBV10-3 | TRBD2 | CAITATSGSYEQYF | TGTGCCATCACCGCCACTAGCGGGTCCTACGAGCAGTACTTC
few | TRBJ1-2 | TRBV4-2 | TRBD1 | CASSHENSQGATYGYTF | TGTGCCAGCAGCCACGAAAATTCACAGGGGGCGACCTATGGCTACACCTTC
many | TRBJ2-5 | TRBV7-3 | - | CASSSSVMETQYF | TGTGCCAGCAGCAGTAGCGTGATGGAGACCCAGTACTTC
many | TRBJ1-1 | TRBV6-5 | TRBD1 | CASSRTGLRTEAFF | TGTGCCAGCAGCCGGACAGGGCTTAGGACTGAAGCTTTCTTT
many | TRBJ1-1 | TRBV7-9 | TRBD1 | CASSQRTGGMNTEAFF | TGTGCCAGCAGCCAACGGACAGGGGGAATGAACACTGAAGCTTTCTTT
many | TRBJ1-5 | TRBV7-7 | - | CASSFWAGRWPQHF | TGTGCTAGCAGCTTCTGGGCAGGGCGATGGCCCCAGCATTTT
many | TRBJ1-2 | TRBV29-1 | - | CSVAGQKYGYTF | TGCAGCGTAGCCGGACAGAAATATGGCTACACCTTC
few | TRBJ2-5 | TRBV11-3 | TRBD2 | CASSRGSLETQYF | TGTGCCAGCAGCCGCGGGAGTTTGGAGACCCAGTACTTC
- | TRBJ2-1 | TRBV25-1 | TRBD2 | CASSYPGTSDQETQFF | TGTGCCAGCAGTTACCCGGGGACTAGCGACCAAGAGACCCAGTTCTTC
many | TRBJ1-2 | TRBV4-2 | TRBD1 | CASSQGDSPYGYTF | TGTGCCAGCAGCCAAGGGGACAGTCCCTATGGCTACACCTTC
few | TRBJ1-2 | TRBV7-9 | - | CASSQRGYHYGYTF | TGTGCCAGCAGCCAACGGGGGTACCACTATGGCTACACCTTC
- | TRBJ1-2 | TRBV25-1 | - | CASTGQSNYGYTF | TGTGCCAGCACCGGACAGTCTAACTATGGCTACACCTTC
- | TRBJ2-7 | TRBV7-2 | - | CASSRFQVAGPYEQYF | TGTGCCAGCAGCCGATTCCAGGTGGCAGGGCCCTACGAGCAGTACTTC
- | TRBJ2-7 | TRBV9 | TRBD1 | CASSPPSGTGEQYF | TGTGCCAGCTCACCACCGAGTGGGACAGGGGAGCAGTACTTC
many | TRBJ2-7 | TRBV29-1 | - | CSVEEGEGEQYF | TGCAGCGTTGAGGAGGGTGAAGGCGAGCAGTACTTC
- | TRBJ2-7 | TRBV2 | TRBD2 | CASSLLGTSGLQYF | TGTGCCAGCAGCCTGTTGGGGACTAGCGGTTTGCAGTACTTC
many | TRBJ1-5 | TRBV7-8 | - | CASSLVGNSNQPQHF | TGTGCCAGCAGCTTAGTGGGGAATAGCAATCAGCCCCAGCATTTT
- | TRBJ2-7 | TRBV10-3 | TRBD1 | CAISEGLTGAYEQYF | TGTGCCATCAGTGAAGGTCTTACAGGGGCCTACGAGCAGTACTTC
- | TRBJ1-3 | TRBV10-2 | TRBD1 | CASRKTGVPSSGYTIYF | TGTGCCAGCAGAAAAACAGGGGTACCGTCCTCTGGCTACACCATATATTTT
many | TRBJ2-7 | TRBV24-1 | TRBD1 | CATTGTGSIWEQYF | TGTGCCACCACCGGGACAGGGAGCATCTGGGAGCAGTACTTC
many | TRBJ1-1 | TRBV6-5 | TRBD1 | CASSYGTANTEAFF | TGTGCCAGCAGTTACGGGACAGCCAACACTGAAGCTTTCTTT
- | TRBJ1-1 | TRBV12-3/TRBV12-4 | - | CASSPRTRDTEAFF | TGTGCCAGCAGTCCCCGGACCAGGGACACTGAAGCTTTCTTT
many | TRBJ2-5 | TRBV20-1 | TRBD2 | CSAKGRTSGVETQYF | TGCAGTGCTAAGGGAAGGACTAGCGGGGTTGAGACCCAGTACTTC
once | TRBJ1-2 | TRBV29-1 | - | CSVVSGGDYGYTF | TGCAGCGTTGTTTCGGGGGGGGACTATGGCTACACCTTC
many | TRBJ1-1 | TRBV5-1 | - | CAGSRNTEAFF | TGCGCCGGCAGTCGAAACACTGAAGCTTTCTTT
- | TRBJ1-4 | TRBV24-1 | TRBD1 | CATSDAMGQNEKLFF | TGTGCCACCAGTGATGCCATGGGACAGAATGAAAAACTGTTTTTT
- | TRBJ1-1 | TRBV29-1 | - | CSVEMEGANTEAFF | TGCAGCGTTGAAATGGAAGGGGCCAACACTGAAGCTTTCTTT
once | TRBJ1-5 | TRBV15 | - | CATSTFSGDQPQHF | TGTGCCACCAGCACCTTTTCGGGGGATCAGCCCCAGCATTTT
- | TRBJ2-7 | TRBV5-1 | - | CASSRQDVSYEQYF | TGCGCCAGCAGCCGACAGGATGTTTCCTACGAGCAGTACTTC
- | TRBJ1-1 | TRBV19 | - | CASSHRRRGSTEAFF | TGTGCCAGTAGCCACCGGAGGCGGGGAAGCACTGAAGCTTTCTTT
- | TRBJ2-7 | TRBV29-1 | TRBD2 | CSELGGTSGSYEQYF | TGCAGTGAGTTGGGTGGGACTAGCGGGTCCTACGAGCAGTACTTC
few | TRBJ1-5 | TRBV12-3/TRBV12-4 | - | CASSFLRGEQPQHF | TGTGCCAGCAGTTTTCTAAGGGGGGAACAGCCCCAGCATTTT
once | TRBJ1-1 | TRBV19 | TRBD1 | CASSGRQGWSTEAFF | TGTGCCAGTAGCGGGAGACAGGGCTGGAGCACTGAAGCTTTCTTT
many | TRBJ1-2 | TRBV10-2 | TRBD1 | CASNDRDSYGYTF | TGCGCCAGCAATGACAGGGATTCCTATGGCTACACCTTC
few | TRBJ1-1 | TRBV12-3/TRBV12-4 | - | CASSLGTDHPKDTEAFF | TGTGCCAGCAGTTTAGGGACAGATCATCCTAAGGACACTGAAGCTTTCTTT